The clone carrying this TCR beta chain was observed once. The sample originates from a study of blood T cell repertoires in COVID-19. Study details: COVID-19 samples from acute and convalescent phases originated in the United States, Italy and Spain.

V gave up 3 bases and J gave up 5 bases, with 17 bases separating them. This CDR3 region has 15 residues. This table comes from immunoSEQ multiplex PCR, and its TCRdb copy is limited to in-frame clones, with some not included. Here the sample spans around 140,000 clones, approximately 82% being singletons. What was sequenced was peripheral blood. This chain joins TRBV23-1 and TRBJ2-7, with D perhaps matching TRBD1 (6 bases). TRBV23-1 qualifies as an ORF whose function is uncertain. The receptor comes from a man aged 55 to 69 with active or convalescent COVID-19. The CDR3 coding sequence is TGCGCCAGCAGTCACCGACAGGAAGGAACCCACGAGCAGTACGTC. Amino acids: CASSHRQEGTHEQYV.